This TCR beta chain was recorded in a study of shared clonotypes between healthy human individuals. Memory CD4+ cells were the fraction left after CD45RA+ naive selection. Clones were sequenced by immunoSEQ multiplex PCR, and TCRdb holds only the in-frame ones, with some missing. The sample lists hundreds of thousands of clones; around 73% were seen once. Germline-derived CDR1 and CDR2 are MNHNS and SASEGT. The CDR3 sequence is 16 residues long. Trimming cost V 1 base and J 5 bases; bases outside gene matches: 5. A word on this clone: Its antigen is as yet unknown.

Findings and limits, study-wide: Generation probability values for non-shared clonotypes were lower than those for clonotypes shared by all four donors.

This sequence was found in a woman aged 30 to 39 in good health. This rearrangement joins TRBV6-1 to TRBJ2-5; 12 bases agree with TRBD2. The sample was memory CD4+ T cells sorted from blood. Noted subset: CD45RA-negative fraction. This chain's CDR3 is CASSEVGLAGFETQYF. The DNA for the CDR3 is TGTGCCAGCAGTGAAGTGGGACTAGCGGGTTTTGAGACCCAGTACTTC.